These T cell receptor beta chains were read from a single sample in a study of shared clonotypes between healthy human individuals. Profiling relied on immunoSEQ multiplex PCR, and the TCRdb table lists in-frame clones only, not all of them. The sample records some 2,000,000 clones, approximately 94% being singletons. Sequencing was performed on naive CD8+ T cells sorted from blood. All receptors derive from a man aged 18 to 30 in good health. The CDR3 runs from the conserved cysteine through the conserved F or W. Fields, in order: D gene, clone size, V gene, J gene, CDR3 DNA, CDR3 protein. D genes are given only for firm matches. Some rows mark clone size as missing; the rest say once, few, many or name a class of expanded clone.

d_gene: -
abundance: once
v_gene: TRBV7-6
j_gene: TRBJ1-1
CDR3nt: TGTGCCAGCAGCTTGGGCATGAACACTGAAGCTTTCTTT
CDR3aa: CASSLGMNTEAFF

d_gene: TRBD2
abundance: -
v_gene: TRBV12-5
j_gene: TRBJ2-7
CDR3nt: TGTGCTAGTGGTTTGGTAGCGGGAGTTCTCCACGAGCAGTACTTC
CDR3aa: CASGLVAGVLHEQYF

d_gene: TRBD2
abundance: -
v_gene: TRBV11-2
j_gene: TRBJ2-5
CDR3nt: TGTGCCAGCAGCCCAAGAGCGGATAGCGGGGCCCAAGAGACCCAGTACTTC
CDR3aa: CASSPRADSGAQETQYF

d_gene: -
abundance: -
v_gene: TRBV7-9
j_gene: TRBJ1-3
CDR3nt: TGTGCCACCCCCCCGACCGGGGGTACTGGAAACACCATATATTTT
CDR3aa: CATPPTGGTGNTIYF

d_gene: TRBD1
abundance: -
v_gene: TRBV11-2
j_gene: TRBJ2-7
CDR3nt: TGTGCCAGCAGCTGGACAGGGAGTTACGAGCAGTACTTC
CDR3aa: CASSWTGSYEQYF

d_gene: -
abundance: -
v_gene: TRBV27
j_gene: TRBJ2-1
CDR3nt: TGTGCCAGCAGTTTAAACCCATACAATGAGCAGTTCTTC
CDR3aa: CASSLNPYNEQFF

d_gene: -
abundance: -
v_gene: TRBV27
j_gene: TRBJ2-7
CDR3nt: TGTGCCAGCAGTTCGGGCAGGGCCTTTTTACACGAGCAGTACTTC
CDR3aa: CASSSGRAFLHEQYF

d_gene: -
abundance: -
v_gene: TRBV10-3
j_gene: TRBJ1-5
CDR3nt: TGTGCCATCAGTGGGGGGGGAAACAATCAGCCCCAGCATTTT
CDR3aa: CAISGGGNNQPQHF

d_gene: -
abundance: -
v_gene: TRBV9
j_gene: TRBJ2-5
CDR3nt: TGTGCCAGCGGGGGACCTTCTCAAGAGACCCAGTACTTC
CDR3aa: CASGGPSQETQYF

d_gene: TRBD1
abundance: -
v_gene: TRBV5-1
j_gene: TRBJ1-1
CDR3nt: TGCGCCAGCAGCTGGACAGGGGGTTCTGAAGCTTTCTTT
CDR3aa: CASSWTGGSEAFF

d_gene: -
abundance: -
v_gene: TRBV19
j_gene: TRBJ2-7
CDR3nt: TGTGCCAGTAGTACGGACGGATACTCCTACGAGCAGTACTTC
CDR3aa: CASSTDGYSYEQYF

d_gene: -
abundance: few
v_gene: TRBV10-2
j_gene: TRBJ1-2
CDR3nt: TGCGCCAGCAGTGAAGGGCAGGGAGGCGTTGGCTACACCTTC
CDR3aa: CASSEGQGGVGYTF

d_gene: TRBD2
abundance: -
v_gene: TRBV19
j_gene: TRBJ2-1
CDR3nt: TGTGCCAGTAGCGGACTAGCGGGAGCGGTCAATGAGCAGTTCTTC
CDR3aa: CASSGLAGAVNEQFF

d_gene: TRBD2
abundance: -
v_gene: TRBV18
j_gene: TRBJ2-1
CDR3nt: TGTGCCAGCTCACTAAGCCGGGAGGGCCGGGTGAATGAGCAGTTCTTC
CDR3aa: CASSLSREGRVNEQFF

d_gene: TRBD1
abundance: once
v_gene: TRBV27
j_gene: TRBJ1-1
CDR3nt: TGTGCCAGCAGTAAGACAGGGGGCACTGAAGCTTTCTTT
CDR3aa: CASSKTGGTEAFF

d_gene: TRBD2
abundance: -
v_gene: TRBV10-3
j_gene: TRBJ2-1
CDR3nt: TGTGCCATCAGTGAGGAAAGTTGGGGGGAGGGAGACAATGAGCAGTTCTTC
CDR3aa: CAISEESWGEGDNEQFF

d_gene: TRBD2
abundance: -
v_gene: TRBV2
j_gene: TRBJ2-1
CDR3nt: TGTGCCAGTCTAGCGGGGGCTTTCTCCTACAATGAGCAGTTCTTC
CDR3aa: CASLAGAFSYNEQFF

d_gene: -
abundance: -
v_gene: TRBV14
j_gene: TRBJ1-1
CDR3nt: TGTGCCAGCAGCCAAATAGGCGAGGGCATGAACACTGAAGCTTTCTTT
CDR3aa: CASSQIGEGMNTEAFF

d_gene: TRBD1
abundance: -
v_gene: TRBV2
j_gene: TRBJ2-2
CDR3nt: TGTGCCAGCGACAGGGACACCGGGGAGCTGTTTTTT
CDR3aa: CASDRDTGELFF

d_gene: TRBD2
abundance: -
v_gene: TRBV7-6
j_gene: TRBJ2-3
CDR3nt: TGTGCCAGCAGCCCCGGACTAGCCGCAGATACGCAGTATTTT
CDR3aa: CASSPGLAADTQYF

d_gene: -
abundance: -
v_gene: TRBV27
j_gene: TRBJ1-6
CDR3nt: TGTGCCAGCAGTCTATTTGCCTTATTGGGTTATAATTCACCCCTCCACTTT
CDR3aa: CASSLFALLGYNSPLHF

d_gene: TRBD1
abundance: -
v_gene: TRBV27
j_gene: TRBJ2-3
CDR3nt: TGTGCCAGCAGTGACTGGACAGGGGGTATCACAGATACGCAGTATTTT
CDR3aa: CASSDWTGGITDTQYF

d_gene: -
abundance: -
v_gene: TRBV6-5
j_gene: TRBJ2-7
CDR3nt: TGTGCCAGCAGTTACGGCGGGGGCGGCGAGCAGTACTTC
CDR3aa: CASSYGGGGEQYF

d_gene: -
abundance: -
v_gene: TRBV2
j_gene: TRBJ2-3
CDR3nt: TGTGCCAGCAGTGAATTAGTAGATACGCAGTATTTT
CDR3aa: CASSELVDTQYF

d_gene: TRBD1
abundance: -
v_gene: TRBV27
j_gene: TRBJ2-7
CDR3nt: TGTGCCAGCAGTTTCGGGACAGAATCCTACGAGCAGTACTTC
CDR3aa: CASSFGTESYEQYF

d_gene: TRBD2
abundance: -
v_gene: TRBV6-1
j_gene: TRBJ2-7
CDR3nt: TGTGCCAGCAGTGAATGGGAGTCCGGCGGGAGCTACGAGCAGTACTTC
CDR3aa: CASSEWESGGSYEQYF

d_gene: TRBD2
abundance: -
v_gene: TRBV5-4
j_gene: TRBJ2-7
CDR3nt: TGTGCCAGCAGCGCGTCACTAGCGGGGGACTCCTACGAGCAGTACTTC
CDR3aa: CASSASLAGDSYEQYF

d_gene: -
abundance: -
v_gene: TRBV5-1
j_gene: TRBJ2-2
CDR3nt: TGCGCCAGCAGCCCTCGGGACCAGAACACCGGGGAGCTGTTTTTT
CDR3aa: CASSPRDQNTGELFF

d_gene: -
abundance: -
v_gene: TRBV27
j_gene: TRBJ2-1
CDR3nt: TGTGCCAGCAGTCAACGACACCCGTACCTCTACAATGAGCAGTTCTTC
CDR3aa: CASSQRHPYLYNEQFF

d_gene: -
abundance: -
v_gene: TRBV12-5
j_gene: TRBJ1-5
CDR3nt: TGTGCTAGTGGTTTGGTACTGGCAGGGAGCGGCAATCAGCCCCAGCATTTT
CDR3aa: CASGLVLAGSGNQPQHF

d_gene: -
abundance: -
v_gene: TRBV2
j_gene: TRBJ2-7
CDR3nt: TGTGCCAGCAGTGAAGCGGCCAGCTACGAGCAGTACTTC
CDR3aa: CASSEAASYEQYF

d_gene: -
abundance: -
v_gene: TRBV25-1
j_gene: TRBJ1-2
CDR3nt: TGTGCCAGCAGTGAAGGGGGGCCCTACTATGGCTACACCTTC
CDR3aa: CASSEGGPYYGYTF

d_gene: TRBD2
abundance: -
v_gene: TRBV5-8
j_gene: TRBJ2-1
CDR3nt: TGTGCCAGCAGCTGGGGGACTAGCGGGAGGAATGAGCAGTTCTTC
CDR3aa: CASSWGTSGRNEQFF

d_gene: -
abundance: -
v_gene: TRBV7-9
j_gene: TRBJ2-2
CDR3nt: TGTGCCAGCAGCTCCCCGGAAGGGATGAACACCGGGGAGCTGTTTTTT
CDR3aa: CASSSPEGMNTGELFF

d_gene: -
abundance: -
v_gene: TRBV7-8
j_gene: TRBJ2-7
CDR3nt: TGTGCCAGCAGCTACGGTCCGGGTATGGACGAGCAGTACTTC
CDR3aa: CASSYGPGMDEQYF

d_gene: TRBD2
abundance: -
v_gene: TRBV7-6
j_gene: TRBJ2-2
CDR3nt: TGTGCCAGCAGCACTCCGGGACTAGCGGGAGGGGAGCTGTTTTTT
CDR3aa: CASSTPGLAGGELFF

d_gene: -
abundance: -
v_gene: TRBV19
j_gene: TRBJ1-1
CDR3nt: TGTGCCAGTAGTATATCGGACATCTACACTGAAGCTTTCTTT
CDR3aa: CASSISDIYTEAFF